The subject of this entry is one T cell receptor (beta chain). The CDR3 runs 11 residues. Germline CDR1 reads MNHEY; CDR2 reads SVGAGI. Trimming took 7 bases from V and 10 from J, leaving 11 bases between them. Here immunoSEQ multiplex PCR was the method, and the copy in TCRdb shows in-frame clones only, minus some. The table shows 310,000 or so clones, with about nine tenths occurring only once. The sample is drawn from a study of blood T cell repertoires in COVID-19. Participants had their cohort set by participant-reported clinical history. The V gene is TRBV6-5, the J gene TRBJ2-1; D might be TRBD1 (6 bases). Material for sequencing was PBMCs or T cells enriched from blood (not recorded which). The receptor's source is a woman between 18 and 29 years old who had recovered from COVID-19. The CDR3 is CASIAGTEQFF. The CDR3 bases are TGTGCCAGCATTGCCGGGACAGAGCAGTTCTTC.